One sample yielded the 7 T cell receptor beta chains listed below, sequenced in a study of glioma-infiltrating T cells. TCR alpha and beta CDR3 regions were amplified from RNA using iRepertoire nested multiplex PCR. TCRdb independently ran MiXCR on the multiplex PCR reads; one entry per CDR3 protein. The table records 150,000 to 200,000 distinct CDR3 sequences, roughly two fifths of them present only once. Sequenced input: glioma tissue, nonneoplastic brain tissue, or PBMCs (not recorded which). The source of these receptors is a human donor with low-grade glioma or glioblastoma, undergoing nonglioma brain surgery, or in good health (not recorded which).

CDR3 sequence: CASRKLAGAYNEQFF. CDR3 nucleotide sequence: TGTGCCAGCAGGAAACTAGCGGGAGCTTACAATGAGCAGTTCTTC. The chain uses TRBV2 and TRBJ2-1, with TRBD2 matching over 11 bases. The V gene's germline CDR1 is SNHLY and CDR2 FYNNEI. This CDR3 spans 15 amino acids. Trimming cost V 6 bases and J 4 bases; bases outside gene matches: 5. Full variable domain (outside the CDR3, taken from reference TRBV2 and TRBJ2-1): EPEVTQTPSHQVTQMGQEVILRCVPISNHLYFYWYRQILGQKVEFLVSFYNNEISEKSEIFDDQFSVERPDGSNFTLKIRSTKLEDSAMYFCASRKLAGAYNEQFFGPGTRLTVL.

This clonotype has a handful of counts. The rearrangement uses TRBV6-1 and TRBJ2-2, with 8 bases that match TRBD2. CDR3 length equals 16 residues. Germline assignment: CDR1 MNHNS and CDR2 SASEGT. V shed 7 bases and J 3 bases; nucleotides not matched to a gene: 10. CDR3 nucleotides: TGTGCCAGCATCCAATCCGGGACTAGTCACACCGGGGAGCTGTTTTTT. It specifies CASIQSGTSHTGELFF.

The V and J genes are TRBV11-3 and TRBJ2-5; D not resolved. The ends were cut back, 10 bases at V and 9 bases at J, with 18 bases in the middle. The CDR3 is made up of 12 amino acids. The germline CDR1 and CDR2 sequences are SGHNT and YENEEA. Here the CDR3 reads CATTSGLGSQYF. The CDR3 DNA is TGTGCCACGACGTCGGGCTTGGGGTCCCAGTACTTC.

The chain carries TRBV7-2 and TRBJ2-1, with 7 bases that match TRBD2. V lost 1 base to trimming and J lost 7 bases; unmatched junction nucleotides: 4. This CDR3 contains 14 residues. Germline lookup yields CDR1 SGHTA and CDR2 FQGNSA. The DNA of the CDR3 is TGTGCCAGCAGCTTAGGGCTAGCGGAAAATGAGCAGTTCTTC. Translating gives CASSLGLAENEQFF.

CDR3 sequence: CASSSKTRISYNEQFF. CDR3 DNA: TGTGCCAGCAGTTCCAAGACACGCATCTCCTACAATGAGCAGTTCTTC. This chain links TRBV7-2 with TRBJ2-1, with D unclear. The CDR3 length is 16 residues. Trimming left V 6 bases short and J 0 bases short, with 15 bases between. CDR1 is SGHTA and CDR2 is FQGNSA in the germline V gene.

Only one count was recorded for this clonotype. One end of the junction varies from germline; a read error may be responsible. V gene TRBV28 combines with J gene TRBJ1-5; D is undetermined. This CDR3 region has 14 residues. CDR1 and CDR2 (germline): MDHEN, SYDVKM. The CDR3 spells CASSLSGMNQPQHF. The CDR3 nucleotides are TGCGCCAGCAGTTTATCAGGTATGAATCAGCCCCAGCATTTT.

Many counts were recorded for this clonotype. The CDR3 DNA sequence: TGTGCCAGCAGCCTGGGACACAACAATGAGCAGTTCTTC. Residues: CASSLGHNNEQFF. The chain recombines TRBV28 with TRBJ2-1, with a possible D match to TRBD1 (6 bases). CDR3 length equals 13 residues. Trimming stripped 6 bases from V and 5 bases from J, with 11 bases between. Germline V gene data show CDR1 as MDHEN and CDR2 as SYDVKM.